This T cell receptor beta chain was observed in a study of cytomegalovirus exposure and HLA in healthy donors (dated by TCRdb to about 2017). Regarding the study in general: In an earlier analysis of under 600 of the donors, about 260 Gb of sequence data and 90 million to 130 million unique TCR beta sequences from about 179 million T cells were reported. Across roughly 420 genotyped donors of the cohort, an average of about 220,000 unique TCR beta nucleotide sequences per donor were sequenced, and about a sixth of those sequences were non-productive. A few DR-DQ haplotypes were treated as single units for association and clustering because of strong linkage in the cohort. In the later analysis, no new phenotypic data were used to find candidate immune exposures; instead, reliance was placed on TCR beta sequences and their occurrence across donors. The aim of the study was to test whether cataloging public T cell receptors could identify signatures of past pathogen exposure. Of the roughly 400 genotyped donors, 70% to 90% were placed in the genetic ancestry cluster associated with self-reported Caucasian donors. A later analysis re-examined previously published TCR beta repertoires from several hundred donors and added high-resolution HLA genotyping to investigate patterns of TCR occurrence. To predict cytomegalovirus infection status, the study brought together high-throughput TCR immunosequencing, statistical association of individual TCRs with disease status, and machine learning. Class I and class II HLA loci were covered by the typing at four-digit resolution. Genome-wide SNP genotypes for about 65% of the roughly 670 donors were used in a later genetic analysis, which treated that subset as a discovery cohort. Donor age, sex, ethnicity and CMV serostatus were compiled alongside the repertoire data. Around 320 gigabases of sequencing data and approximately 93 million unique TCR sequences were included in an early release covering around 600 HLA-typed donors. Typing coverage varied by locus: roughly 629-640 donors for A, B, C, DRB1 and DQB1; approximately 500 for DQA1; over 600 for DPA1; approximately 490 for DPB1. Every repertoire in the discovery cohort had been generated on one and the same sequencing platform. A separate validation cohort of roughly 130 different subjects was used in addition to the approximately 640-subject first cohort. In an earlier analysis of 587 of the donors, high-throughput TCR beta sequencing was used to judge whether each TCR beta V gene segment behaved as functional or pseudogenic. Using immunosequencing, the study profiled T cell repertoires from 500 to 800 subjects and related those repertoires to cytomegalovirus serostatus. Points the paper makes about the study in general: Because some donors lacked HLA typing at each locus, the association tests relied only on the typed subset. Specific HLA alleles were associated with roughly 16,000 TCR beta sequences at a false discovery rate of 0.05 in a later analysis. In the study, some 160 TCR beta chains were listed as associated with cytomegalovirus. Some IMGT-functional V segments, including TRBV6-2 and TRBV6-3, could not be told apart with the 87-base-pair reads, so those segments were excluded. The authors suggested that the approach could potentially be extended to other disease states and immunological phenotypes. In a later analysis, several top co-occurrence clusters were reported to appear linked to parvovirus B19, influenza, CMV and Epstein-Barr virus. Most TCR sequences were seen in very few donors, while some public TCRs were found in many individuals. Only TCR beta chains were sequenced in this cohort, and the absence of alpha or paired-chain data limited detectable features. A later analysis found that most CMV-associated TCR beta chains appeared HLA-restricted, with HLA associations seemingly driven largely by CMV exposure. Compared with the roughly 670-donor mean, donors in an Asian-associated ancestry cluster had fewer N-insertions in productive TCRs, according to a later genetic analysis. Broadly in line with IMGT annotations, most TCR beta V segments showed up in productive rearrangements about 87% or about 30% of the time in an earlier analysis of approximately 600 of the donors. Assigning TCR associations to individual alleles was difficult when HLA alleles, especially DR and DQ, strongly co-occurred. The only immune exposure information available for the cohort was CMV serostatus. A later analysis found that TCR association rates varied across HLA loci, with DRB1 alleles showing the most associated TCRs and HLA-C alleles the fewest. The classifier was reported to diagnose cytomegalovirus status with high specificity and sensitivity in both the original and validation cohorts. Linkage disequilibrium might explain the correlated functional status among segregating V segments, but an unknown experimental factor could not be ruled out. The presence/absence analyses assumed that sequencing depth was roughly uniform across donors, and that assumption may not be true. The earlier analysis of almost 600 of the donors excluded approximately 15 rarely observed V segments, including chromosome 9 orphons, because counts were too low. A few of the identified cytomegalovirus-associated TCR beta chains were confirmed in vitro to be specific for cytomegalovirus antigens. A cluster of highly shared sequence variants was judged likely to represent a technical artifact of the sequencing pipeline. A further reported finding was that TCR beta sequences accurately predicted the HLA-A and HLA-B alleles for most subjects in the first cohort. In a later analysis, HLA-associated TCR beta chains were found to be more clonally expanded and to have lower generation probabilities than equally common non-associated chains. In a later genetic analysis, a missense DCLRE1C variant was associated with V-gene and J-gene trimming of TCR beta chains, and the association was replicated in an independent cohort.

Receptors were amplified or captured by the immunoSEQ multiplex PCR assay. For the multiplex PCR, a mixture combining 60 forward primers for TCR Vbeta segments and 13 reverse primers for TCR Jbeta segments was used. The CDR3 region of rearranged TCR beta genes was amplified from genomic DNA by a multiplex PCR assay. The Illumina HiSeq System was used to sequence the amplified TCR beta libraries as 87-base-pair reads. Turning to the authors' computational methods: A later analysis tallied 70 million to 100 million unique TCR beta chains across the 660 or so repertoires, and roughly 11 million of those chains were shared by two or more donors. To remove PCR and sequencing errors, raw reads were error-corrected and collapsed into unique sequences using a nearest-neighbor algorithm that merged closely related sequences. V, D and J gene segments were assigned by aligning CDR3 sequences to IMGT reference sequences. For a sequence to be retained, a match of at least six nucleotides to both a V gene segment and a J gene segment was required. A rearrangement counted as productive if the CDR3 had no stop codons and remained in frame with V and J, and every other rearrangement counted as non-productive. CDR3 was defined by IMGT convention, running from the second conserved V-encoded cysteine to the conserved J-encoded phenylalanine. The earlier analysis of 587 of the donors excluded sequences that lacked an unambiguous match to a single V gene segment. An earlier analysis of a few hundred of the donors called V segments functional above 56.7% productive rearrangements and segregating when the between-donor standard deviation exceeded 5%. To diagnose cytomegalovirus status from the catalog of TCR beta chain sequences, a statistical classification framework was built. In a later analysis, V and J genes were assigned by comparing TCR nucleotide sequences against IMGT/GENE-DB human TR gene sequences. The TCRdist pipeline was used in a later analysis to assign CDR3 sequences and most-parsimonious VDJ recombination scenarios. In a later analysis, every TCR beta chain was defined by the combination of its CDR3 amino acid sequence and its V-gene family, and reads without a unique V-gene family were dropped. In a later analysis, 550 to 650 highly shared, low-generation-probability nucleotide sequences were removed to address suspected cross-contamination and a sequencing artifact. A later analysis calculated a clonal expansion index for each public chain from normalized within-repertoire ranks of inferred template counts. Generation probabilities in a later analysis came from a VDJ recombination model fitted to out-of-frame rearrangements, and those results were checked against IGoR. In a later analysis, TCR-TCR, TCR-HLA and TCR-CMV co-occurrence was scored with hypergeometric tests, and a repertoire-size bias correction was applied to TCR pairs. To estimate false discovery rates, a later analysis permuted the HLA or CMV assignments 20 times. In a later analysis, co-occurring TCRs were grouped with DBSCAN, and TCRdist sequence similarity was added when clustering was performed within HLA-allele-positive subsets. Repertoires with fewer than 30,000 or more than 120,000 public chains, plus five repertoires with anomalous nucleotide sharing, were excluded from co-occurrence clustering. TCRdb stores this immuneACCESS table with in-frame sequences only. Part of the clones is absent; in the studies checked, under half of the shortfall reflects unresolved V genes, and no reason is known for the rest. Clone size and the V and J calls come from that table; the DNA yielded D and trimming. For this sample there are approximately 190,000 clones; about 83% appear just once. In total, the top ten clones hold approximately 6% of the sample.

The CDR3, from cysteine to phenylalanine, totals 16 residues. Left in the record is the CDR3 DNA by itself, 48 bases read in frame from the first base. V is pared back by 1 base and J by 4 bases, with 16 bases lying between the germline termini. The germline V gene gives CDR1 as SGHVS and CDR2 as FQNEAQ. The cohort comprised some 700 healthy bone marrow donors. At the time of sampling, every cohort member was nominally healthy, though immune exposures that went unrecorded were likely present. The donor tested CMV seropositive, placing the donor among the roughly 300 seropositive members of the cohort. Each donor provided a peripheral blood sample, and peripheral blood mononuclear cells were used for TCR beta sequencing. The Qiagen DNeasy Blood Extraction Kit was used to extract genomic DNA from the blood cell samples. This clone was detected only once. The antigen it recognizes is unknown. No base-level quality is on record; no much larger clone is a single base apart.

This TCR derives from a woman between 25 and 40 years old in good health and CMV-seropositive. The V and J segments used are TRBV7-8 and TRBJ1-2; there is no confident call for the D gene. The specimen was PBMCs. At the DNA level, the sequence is TGTGCCAGCAGCTTAGAAGCCTTCCAGGCAGGCTATGGCTACACCTTC. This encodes CASSLEAFQAGYGYTF. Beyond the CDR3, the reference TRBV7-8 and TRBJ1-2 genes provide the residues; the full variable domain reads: GAGVSQSPRYKVAKRGQDVALRCDPISGHVSLFWYQQALGQGPEFLTYFQNEAQLDKSGLPSDRFFAERPEGSVSTLKIQRTQQEDSAVYLCASSLEAFQAGYGYTFGSGTRLTVV.